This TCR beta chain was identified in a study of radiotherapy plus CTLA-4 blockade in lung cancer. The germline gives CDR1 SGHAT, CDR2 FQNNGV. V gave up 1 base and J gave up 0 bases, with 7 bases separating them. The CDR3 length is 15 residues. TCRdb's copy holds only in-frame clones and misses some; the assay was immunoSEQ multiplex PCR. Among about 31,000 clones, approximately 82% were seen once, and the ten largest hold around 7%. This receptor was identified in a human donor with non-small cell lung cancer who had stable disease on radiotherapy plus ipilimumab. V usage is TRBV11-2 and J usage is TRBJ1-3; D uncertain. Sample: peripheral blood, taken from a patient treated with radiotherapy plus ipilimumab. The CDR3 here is CASSLVGFSGNTIYF. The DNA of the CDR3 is TGTGCCAGCAGCTTAGTGGGGTTCTCTGGAAACACCATATATTTT.